These 32 T cell receptor beta chains share one sample of origin, sequenced in a study of cytomegalovirus exposure and HLA in healthy donors. PCR employed 60 Vbeta and 13 Jbeta primers. Assay: immunoSEQ multiplex PCR; the TCRdb copy retains only in-frame clones and omits some. The repertoire holds fewer than 250,000 clones, with 70% to 75% as singletons. Sequencing was carried out using PBMCs. Receptor source: a man under 40 in good health and CMV-seropositive.

The V gene is TRBV7-6, the J gene TRBJ2-3; D perhaps matches TRBD2 (5 bases). V shed 6 bases and J shed 5 bases, with 15 bases lying between them. Germline loops: CDR1 SGHVS, CDR2 FNYEAQ. This CDR3 has 14 residues. CDR3 in DNA: TGTGCCAGCAGTCCAGGTCCAAGCGGAGATACGCAGTATTTT. The encoded protein is CASSPGPSGDTQYF.

In the case of this clone: Other DNA sequences in the same sample also yield this CDR3. The gene calls are TRBV28 and TRBJ1-2; no clear D gene. The CDR3 is made up of 12 amino acids. V was clipped by 2 bases and J by 5 bases, with 6 bases between them. CDR1 is MDHEN and CDR2 is SYDVKM in the germline V gene. The CDR3 nucleotides read TGTGCCAGCAGTTTAGGAGGGTATGGCTACACCTTC. This translates into CASSLGGYGYTF.

The chain recombines TRBV7-2 with TRBJ2-7; 8 bases are a match to TRBD1. Germline loops: CDR1 SGHTA, CDR2 FQGNSA. The J segment lost 7 bases and the V segment lost 3 bases, leaving 5 bases of the junction unmatched. This CDR3 is built from 13 residues. As DNA, the CDR3 is TGTGCCAGCAGCTTCCAGGGGGCTAGGGAGCAGTACTTC. Translating it yields CASSFQGAREQYF.

J is TRBJ2-3 and V is TRBV30, with 9 bases fitting TRBD1. Germline V gene lookup returns CDR1 GTSNPN and CDR2 SVGIG (reference sequence). Trimming at V came to 4 bases and at J to 5 bases, leaving 10 bases not matched to a gene. The length of the CDR3 is 15 residues. CDR3 nucleotide sequence: TGTGCCTGGAATACCGGGACAGGGATGAAAGATACGCAGTATTTT. Protein sequence: CAWNTGTGMKDTQYF. The whole variable domain, filled in from reference TRBV30 and TRBJ2-3, reads SQTIHQWPATLVQPVGSPLSLECTVEGTSNPNLYWYRQAAGRGLQLLFYSVGIGQISSEVPQNLSASRPQDRQFILSSKKLLLSDSGFYLCAWNTGTGMKDTQYFGPGTRLTVL.

The chain combines TRBV7-9 with TRBJ1-1; 7 nucleotides align to TRBD1. Looked up from germline, CDR1 is SEHNR and CDR2 is FQNEAQ (reference sequence). J gave up 0 bases and V 1 base, and 2 bases lay outside the gene matches. There are 15 residues in the CDR3. DNA of the CDR3: TGTGCCAGCAGCTTAGGGACAGGCATGAACACTGAAGCTTTCTTT. It translates to CASSLGTGMNTEAFF.

V is TRBV6-6 and J is TRBJ2-1, with 8 nucleotides matching TRBD1. The CDR3 is 14 amino acids. CDR1 MNHNY and CDR2 SVGAGI come from the germline V gene (reference sequence). V lost 3 bases, J lost 8 bases, and 6 bases stayed unmatched. CDR3 DNA sequence: TGTGCCAGCAGTTATGGACAGGGAAACGATGAGCAGTTCTTC. It specifies CASSYGQGNDEQFF.

The V and J genes are TRBV30 and TRBJ2-4; weak D call: TRBD1 (5 bases). Germline V gives CDR1 GTSNPN, CDR2 SVGIG (reference sequence). The CDR3 totals 17 residues. Trimming left V 0 bases short and J 5 bases short, with 20 bases between. The CDR3 reads CAWSVLLGARKENIQYF. The CDR3 DNA reads TGTGCCTGGAGTGTACTATTAGGGGCCCGGAAGGAAAACATTCAGTACTTC.

The chain employs TRBV13 and TRBJ1-4; a weak D match, TRBD1 (6 bases). Germline loops: CDR1 PRHDT, CDR2 FYEKMQ (reference sequence). The V end was cut by 3 bases, the J end by 3 bases, with 11 bases between. This CDR3 is 15 amino acids long. CDR3: CASSFRGAANEKLFF. CDR3 bases: TGTGCCAGCAGCTTCAGGGGCGCAGCTAATGAAAAACTGTTTTTT.

In its sample, this clone was seen once. V and J are TRBV29-1 and TRBJ1-1; TRBD1 agrees at 9 bases. The CDR3 length is 13 residues. The germline CDR1 and CDR2 sequences are SQVTM and ANQGSEA. The CDR3: CRGGTGKNTEAFF. CDR3 coding DNA: TGCAGGGGGGGGACAGGGAAGAACACTGAAGCTTTCTTT.

This sequence joins TRBV11-3 and TRBJ1-1; 8 bases fit TRBD1. Germline assignment: CDR1 SGHNT and CDR2 YENEEA. CDR3 length: 15 residues. Trimming at V came to 1 base and at J to 1 base, leaving 2 bases not matched to a gene. CDR3 in amino acids: CASSLGGTGNTEAFF. The DNA of the CDR3 is TGTGCCAGCAGCTTAGGTGGGACAGGGAACACTGAAGCTTTCTTT.

This rearrangement joins TRBV5-6 to TRBJ1-2, with TRBD1 matching 10 bases. Germline lookup yields CDR1 SGHDT and CDR2 YYEEEE. CDR3 length: 14 amino acids. Trimming removed 4 bases from V and 5 bases from J; junction bases left unmatched: 5. This chain's CDR3 is CASSAPGQGYGYTF. DNA for the CDR3: TGTGCCAGCAGCGCTCCGGGACAGGGGTATGGCTACACCTTC.

The chain recombines TRBV5-6 with TRBJ2-2; 8 bases match TRBD2. CDR1 and CDR2 from the germline V gene are SGHDT and YYEEEE. The CDR3 has 17 residues. V was pared by 7 bases and J by 4 bases, with 15 bases of the junction left unmatched. This chain's CDR3 is CASVFFGTRGGTGELFF. Here the CDR3 DNA reads TGTGCCAGCGTTTTTTTCGGGACTAGGGGAGGCACCGGGGAGCTGTTTTTT.

The chain joins TRBV4-2 to TRBJ1-2; D possibly corresponds to TRBD1 (5 bases). Trimming took off 0 bases at V and 10 bases at J, with 18 bases between the two ends. The germline CDR1 and CDR2 sequences are LGHNA and YNFKEQ. The CDR3 consists of 15 residues. The CDR3 nucleotides read TGTGCCAGCAGCCAAGATCATGTGGTAGGGGTCGACTACACCTTC. Protein product: CASSQDHVVGVDYTF.

V is TRBV27 and J is TRBJ2-1; D might be TRBD1 (6 bases). Trimming removed 3 bases at V and 3 bases at J, with 21 bases between. CDR3 length equals 18 residues. Germline V gene data show CDR1 as MNHEY and CDR2 as SMNVEV (reference sequence). The CDR3 loop is CASSFLILRGNGYNEQFF. As DNA, the CDR3 is TGTGCCAGCAGTTTCCTAATCCTCAGGGGTAATGGCTACAATGAGCAGTTCTTC.

The V and J genes are TRBV6-6 and TRBJ1-4; D gene uncertain. Trimming removed 3 bases from V and 0 bases from J, with 8 bases in between. Germline V gives CDR1 MNHNY, CDR2 SVGAGI (reference sequence). The CDR3 spans 15 residues. This CDR3 is CASSYQSATNEKLFF. The CDR3 coding sequence is TGTGCCAGCAGTTATCAGTCTGCAACTAATGAAAAACTGTTTTTT.

This chain links TRBV7-9 with TRBJ1-5; D is perhaps TRBD1 (6 bases). Germline V gives CDR1 SEHNR, CDR2 FQNEAQ (reference sequence). The ends were cut back, 0 bases at V and 7 bases at J, with 13 bases in the middle. This CDR3 spans 15 amino acids. DNA of the CDR3: TGTGCCAGCAGCTTAGCGACAGGAGGAAACCAGCCCCAGCATTTT. Residues: CASSLATGGNQPQHF.

The V call is TRBV6-6, the J call TRBJ1-5; 9 bases line up with TRBD1. Per the germline V gene, CDR1 is MNHNY and CDR2 is SVGAGI (reference sequence). The CDR3 runs to 15 residues. The CDR3 reads CATVLRDRASQPQHF. CDR3 sequence (DNA): TGTGCTACCGTCCTCCGGGACAGGGCGAGTCAGCCCCAGCATTTT.

The chain links TRBV30 to TRBJ2-3; D is unresolved. The germline CDR1 and CDR2 sequences are GTSNPN and SVGIG (reference sequence). The CDR3 loop spans 13 amino acids. V was pared by 0 bases and J by 6 bases, with 10 bases between. CDR3 DNA sequence: TGTGCCTGGAGTGTAAATTGGGCGGATACGCAGTATTTT. It encodes CAWSVNWADTQYF.

This chain's CDR3 is CARGDSSGYTF. CDR3 coding DNA: TGTGCCAGGGGGGACTCTTCGGGCTACACCTTC. The chain carries TRBV2 and TRBJ1-2; perhaps TRBD1 as D (5 bases). This CDR3 spans 11 amino acids. Per the germline V gene, CDR1 is SNHLY and CDR2 is FYNNEI. V lost 9 bases and J lost 8, with 13 bases in between.

This rearrangement joins TRBV27 to TRBJ2-5, with 9 bases fitting TRBD2. From germline, CDR1 is MNHEY and CDR2 SMNVEV (reference sequence). Trimming took 4 bases from V and 5 from J; bases not matched to a gene: 8. The CDR3 consists of 15 residues. CDR3 DNA: TGTGCCAGCAGTTCATTAGCGGGAGTATGGGAGACCCAGTACTTC. This codes for CASSSLAGVWETQYF.

This clone was detected only once. The V gene is TRBV19, the J gene TRBJ1-3; 7 nucleotides align to TRBD1. The V gene end was trimmed by 8 bases and the J gene end by 3 bases; junction bases not matched to a gene: 4. The germline V gene encodes CDR1 LNHDA and CDR2 SQIVND (reference sequence). The CDR3 has 13 residues. As DNA, the CDR3 is TGTGCCAGTCACAGGGGAGATGGAAACACCATATATTTT. Translation gives CASHRGDGNTIYF.

This clone was counted a few times. V is TRBV18 and J is TRBJ2-2, with 9 bases matching TRBD2. The germline gives CDR1 KGHSH, CDR2 LQKENI. This CDR3 spans 17 amino acids. V lost 0 bases and J lost 6; bases outside the gene matches: 8. For the CDR3, the DNA is TGTGCCAGCTCACCACCCCTTATAGCGGGAGTCCCCGGGGAGCTGTTTTTT. It is translated as CASSPPLIAGVPGELFF. The full variable domain, with the rest looked up from reference TRBV18 and TRBJ2-2, is NAGVMQNPRHLVRRRGQEARLRCSPMKGHSHVYWYRQLPEEGLKFMVYLQKENIIDESGMPKERFSAEFPKEGPSILRIQQVVRGDSAAYFCASSPPLIAGVPGELFFGEGSRLTVL.

The V gene is TRBV5-6, the J gene TRBJ2-2, with TRBD1 as a possible D gene (6 bases). CDR1 and CDR2 (germline): SGHDT, YYEEEE. Trimming removed 2 bases at V and 14 bases at J, with 13 bases between. This CDR3 region has 12 residues. CDR3 residues: CASSFDRRGLFF. In DNA, the CDR3 is TGTGCCAGCAGCTTCGATCGCAGGGGCCTGTTTTTT.

The V and J genes are TRBV7-3 and TRBJ2-2; D perhaps matches TRBD1 (6 bases). Germline V lookup: CDR1 SGHTA, CDR2 FQGTGA. The length of the CDR3 is 15 residues. With 2 bases removed from V and 4 bases from J, the gap between germline ends came to 11 bases. In DNA, the CDR3 is TGTGCCAGCAGCTTACGGGCAGGGGCCACCGGGGAGCTGTTTTTT. As protein: CASSLRAGATGELFF.

This rearrangement joins TRBV18 to TRBJ1-1, with 7 bases fitting TRBD1. The CDR3 runs to 15 residues. J lost 0 bases, V lost 4 bases, and 5 bases had no gene match. CDR1 is KGHSH and CDR2 is LQKENI in the germline V gene. CDR3: CASSRGQVMNTEAFF. The CDR3 region has the DNA TGTGCCAGCTCACGCGGACAGGTCATGAACACTGAAGCTTTCTTT.

The chain has TRBV6-5 and TRBJ1-2; possibly TRBD1 for D (6 bases). CDR3 length equals 14 residues. Trimming removed 7 bases at V and 8 bases at J, with 20 bases between. Per the germline V gene, CDR1 is MNHEY and CDR2 is SVGAGI. This CDR3 is CASTRIQGARGYTF. The CDR3 bases are TGTGCCAGCACGAGGATACAGGGCGCTCGCGGCTACACCTTC.

The chain couples TRBV27 to TRBJ1-2, with 10 bases that match TRBD1. Germline CDR1 reads MNHEY; CDR2 reads SMNVEV (reference sequence). The CDR3 runs to 13 residues. V shed 4 bases and J 5 bases; nucleotides not matched to a gene: 1. The CDR3 nucleotides are TGTGCCAGCAGTTGGGACAGGGGTTATGGCTACACCTTC. This sequence encodes CASSWDRGYGYTF.

This clone occurred a few times. This sequence joins TRBV4-1 and TRBJ2-2, with 8 bases lining up with TRBD2. CDR1 MGHRA and CDR2 YSYEKL come from the germline V gene. The CDR3 extends over 16 amino acids. V dropped 2 bases and J dropped 4; count of bases not matched to a gene: 6. CDR3 DNA: TGCGCCAGCAGCCAATCCGCTAGCGGGTTCACCGGGGAGCTGTTTTTT. As protein: CASSQSASGFTGELFF.

Written as DNA, the CDR3 is TGCGCCAGCAGCTGGGGCGGAGGGCGGAATTACGAGCAGTACTTC. Translation gives CASSWGGGRNYEQYF. The chain combines TRBV5-1 with TRBJ2-7; D perhaps matches TRBD2 (6 bases). The V gene's germline CDR1 is SGHRS and CDR2 YFSETQ. Trimming took off 3 bases at V and 4 bases at J, with 17 bases between the two ends. The CDR3 runs to 15 residues.

This clone has only one observation. V is TRBV4-3 and J is TRBJ2-3; D is perhaps TRBD2 (5 bases). Germline CDR1 reads LGHNA; CDR2 reads YSLEER. The V and J ends lost 0 bases and 2 bases respectively, with 9 bases between them. The CDR3 is made up of 15 amino acids. The CDR3: CASSQEEGFTDTQYF. CDR3 DNA: TGCGCCAGCAGCCAAGAAGAGGGATTCACAGATACGCAGTATTTT.

V and J are TRBV2 and TRBJ1-2; D remains unclear. This CDR3 has 14 amino acids. Germline V gene sequence: CDR1 SNHLY, CDR2 FYNNEI. Trimming stripped 8 bases from V and 3 bases from J, with 16 bases between. Written as DNA, the CDR3 is TGTGCCAGCCTTCTAAGTGAGGGCTACTATGGCTACACCTTC. The encoded protein is CASLLSEGYYGYTF.

This chain joins TRBV10-3 and TRBJ2-7; possibly TRBD1 for D (6 bases). Germline lookup yields CDR1 ENHRY and CDR2 SYGVKD. V shed 8 bases and J shed 2 bases, with 10 bases lying between them. This CDR3 is built from 12 residues. CDR3 in amino acids: CAIADSAYEQYF. The CDR3 nucleotides read TGTGCCATCGCGGACAGTGCCTACGAGCAGTACTTC.